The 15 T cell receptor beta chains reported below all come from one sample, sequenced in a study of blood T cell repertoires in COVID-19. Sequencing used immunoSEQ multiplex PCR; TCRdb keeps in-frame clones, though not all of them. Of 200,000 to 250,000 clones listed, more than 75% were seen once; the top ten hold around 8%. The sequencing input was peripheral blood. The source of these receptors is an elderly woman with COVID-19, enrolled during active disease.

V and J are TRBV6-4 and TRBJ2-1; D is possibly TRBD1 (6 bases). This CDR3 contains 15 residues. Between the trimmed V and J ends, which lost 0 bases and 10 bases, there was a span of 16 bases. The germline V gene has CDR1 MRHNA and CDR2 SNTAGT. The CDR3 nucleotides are TGTGCCAGCAGTGACTCGGGGGACACGGGACGCGAGCAGTTCTTC. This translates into CASSDSGDTGREQFF.

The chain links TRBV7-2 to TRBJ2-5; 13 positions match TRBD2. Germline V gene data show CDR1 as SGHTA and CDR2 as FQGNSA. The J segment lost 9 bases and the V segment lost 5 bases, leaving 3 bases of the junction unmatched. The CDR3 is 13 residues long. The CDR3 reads CASSPGLAGAQYF. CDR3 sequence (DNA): TGTGCCAGCAGCCCTGGACTAGCGGGAGCCCAGTACTTC.

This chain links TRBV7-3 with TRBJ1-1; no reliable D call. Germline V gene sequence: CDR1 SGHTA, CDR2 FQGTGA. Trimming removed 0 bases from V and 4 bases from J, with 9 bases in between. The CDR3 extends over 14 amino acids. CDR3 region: CASSLTGIGTEAFF. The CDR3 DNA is TGTGCCAGCAGCTTAACCGGGATTGGCACTGAAGCTTTCTTT.

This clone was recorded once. The CDR3 reads CASSSSAQGVHSPLHF. In DNA form, the CDR3 reads TGTGCCAGTAGTTCCAGCGCGCAGGGGGTTCATTCACCCCTCCACTTT. The genes are TRBV19 and TRBJ1-6; 7 bases are a match to TRBD1. The CDR3 spans 16 residues. V was pared by 5 bases and J by 8 bases, with 12 bases of the junction left unmatched. CDR1 and CDR2 from the germline V gene are LNHDA and SQIVND (reference sequence).

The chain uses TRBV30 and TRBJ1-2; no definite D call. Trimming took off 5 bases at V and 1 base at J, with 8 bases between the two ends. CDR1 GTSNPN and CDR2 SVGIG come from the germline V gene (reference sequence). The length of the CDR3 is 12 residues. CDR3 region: CAWRQDNYGYTF. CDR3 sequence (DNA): TGTGCCTGGCGGCAGGATAACTATGGCTACACCTTC.

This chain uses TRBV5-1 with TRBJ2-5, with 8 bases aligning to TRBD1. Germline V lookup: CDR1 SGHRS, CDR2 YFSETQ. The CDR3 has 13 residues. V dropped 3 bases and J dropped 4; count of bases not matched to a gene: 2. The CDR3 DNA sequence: TGCGCCAGCAGCTCACAGGGGGGAGAGACCCAGTACTTC. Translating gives CASSSQGGETQYF.

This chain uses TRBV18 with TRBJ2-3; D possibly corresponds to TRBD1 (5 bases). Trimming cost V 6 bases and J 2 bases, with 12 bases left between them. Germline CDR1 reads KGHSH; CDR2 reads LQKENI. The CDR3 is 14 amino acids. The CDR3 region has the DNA TGTGCCAGCTCGCTAACAGGTTACACAGATACGCAGTATTTT. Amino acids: CASSLTGYTDTQYF.

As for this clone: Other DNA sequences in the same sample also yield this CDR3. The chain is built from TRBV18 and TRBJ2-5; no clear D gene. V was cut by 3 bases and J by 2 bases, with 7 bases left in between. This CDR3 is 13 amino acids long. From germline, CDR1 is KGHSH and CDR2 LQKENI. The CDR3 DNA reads TGTGCCAGCTCACCGGGCCTGCAAGAGACCCAGTACTTC. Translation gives CASSPGLQETQYF.

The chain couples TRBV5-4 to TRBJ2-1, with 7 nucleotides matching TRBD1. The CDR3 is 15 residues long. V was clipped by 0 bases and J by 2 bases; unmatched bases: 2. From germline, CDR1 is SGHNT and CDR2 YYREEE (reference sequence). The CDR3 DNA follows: TGTGCCAGCAGCTTGGACAGGGGCGCCTACAATGAGCAGTTCTTC. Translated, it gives CASSLDRGAYNEQFF.

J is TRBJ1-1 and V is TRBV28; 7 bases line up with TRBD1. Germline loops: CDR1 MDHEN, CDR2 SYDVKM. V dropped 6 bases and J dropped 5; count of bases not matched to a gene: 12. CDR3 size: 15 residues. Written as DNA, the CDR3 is TGTGCCAGCAGCCCCGGGACAGCCCACGTTACTGAAGCTTTCTTT. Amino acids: CASSPGTAHVTEAFF.

CDR3 sequence (DNA): TGTGCCAGCAGCTTAGCGAGGAAAGATCAGCCCCAGCATTTT. It is translated as CASSLARKDQPQHF. This sequence joins TRBV7-8 and TRBJ1-5; D is unclear. The germline V gene has CDR1 SGHVS and CDR2 FQNEAQ. V lost 0 bases and J 5 bases, leaving 8 bases between the germline ends. This CDR3 is built from 14 residues.

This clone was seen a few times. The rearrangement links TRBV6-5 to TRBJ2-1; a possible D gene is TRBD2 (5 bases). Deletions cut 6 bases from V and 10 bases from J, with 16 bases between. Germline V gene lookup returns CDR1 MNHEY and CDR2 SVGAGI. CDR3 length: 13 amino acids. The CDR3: CASRSPIGGEQFF. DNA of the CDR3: TGTGCCAGCAGGTCCCCCATTGGCGGGGAGCAGTTCTTC.

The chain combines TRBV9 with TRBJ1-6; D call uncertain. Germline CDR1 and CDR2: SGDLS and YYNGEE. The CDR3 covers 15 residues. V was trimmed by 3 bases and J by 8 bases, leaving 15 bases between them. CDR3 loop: CASSGGLGDHSPLHF. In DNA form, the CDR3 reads TGTGCCAGCAGCGGCGGGTTGGGAGACCATTCACCCCTCCACTTT.

CDR3 protein: CASRVQGALEKLFF. In DNA, the CDR3 is TGTGCCAGCAGAGTACAGGGGGCTTTGGAAAAACTGTTTTTT. The chain combines TRBV28 with TRBJ1-4; 9 positions match TRBD1. Germline CDR1 MDHEN, CDR2 SYDVKM. There are 14 residues in the CDR3. The V gene end was trimmed by 6 bases and the J gene end by 8 bases; junction bases not matched to a gene: 7. The whole variable domain, remainder taken from reference TRBV28 and TRBJ1-4, is DVKVTQSSRYLVKRTGEKVFLECVQDMDHENMFWYRQDPGLGLRLIYFSYDVKMKEKGDIPEGYSVSREKKERFSLILESASTNQTSMYLCASRVQGALEKLFFGSGTQLSVL.

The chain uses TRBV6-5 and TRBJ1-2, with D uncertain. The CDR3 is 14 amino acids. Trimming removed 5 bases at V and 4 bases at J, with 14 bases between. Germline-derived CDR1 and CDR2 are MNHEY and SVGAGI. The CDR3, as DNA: TGTGCCAGCAGTATAAGGCAGGTTGGCTATGGCTACACCTTC. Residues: CASSIRQVGYGYTF.